The text below deals with one TCR beta chain. This sample was included in a study of blood T cell repertoires in COVID-19. Study overall: Some COVID-19 samples were acute and others convalescent; all came from the United States, Italy and Spain. The cDNA or gDNA used as material had been derived from T cells, B-cell-depleted T cells, or PBMCs.

The age range of participants was roughly 18 to 90 years, with residence in about two dozen US areas. Cohorts were assigned according to the clinical history that participants reported. V trimming: 8 bases; J trimming: 1 base; junction bases outside the gene matches: 7. The CDR3 is made up of 14 amino acids. CDR1 and CDR2 (germline): MNHEY, SVGAGI. Clones were read by immunoSEQ multiplex PCR, and TCRdb kept only the in-frame ones, dropping some. This sample has under 200,000 clones; less than 80% occur once, and the top ten carry roughly 19%. The clonotype was recovered from a woman aged 70 to 79 in a cohort exposed to, infected with or recovered from COVID-19 (not recorded which). This chain joins TRBV6-5 and TRBJ2-5; 7 nucleotides line up with TRBD1. The sequencing sample was made of PBMCs or T cells enriched from blood (not recorded which). The CDR3 region has the DNA TGTGCCAGCCTGGACAGGCGTAGCCAAGAGACCCAGTACTTC. This encodes CASLDRRSQETQYF.